A selection of T cell receptor beta chains follows, all from one sample in a study of cytomegalovirus exposure and HLA in healthy donors. Profiled with immunoSEQ multiplex PCR; TCRdb holds only in-frame clones, not every one. Among some 190,000 clones listed, around 80% were seen once. Sample: PBMCs. The receptors derive from a woman between 25 and 40 years old in good health and CMV-seronegative. CDR3s include the opening cysteine and the closing phenylalanine or tryptophan. The order of the fields is J gene, CDR3 length, D gene, clone size, V gene, CDR3 protein, CDR3 DNA. The D gene is left open where the match is weak. A clone size is listed for some rows: how often the clone was seen (once, few, many), or a class if it is expanded.

>TRBJ1-1|14|.|few|TRBV5-4
CASSRDGGRTEAFF
TGTGCCAGCAGTAGGGACGGGGGGAGGACTGAAGCTTTCTTT
>TRBJ1-1|12|.|few|TRBV10-1
CASSPNRDEAFF
TGCGCCAGCAGTCCTAACAGGGATGAAGCTTTCTTT
>TRBJ1-2|12|TRBD1|.|TRBV2
CATAGGGYGYTF
TGTGCCACCGCAGGGGGTGGTTATGGCTACACCTTC
>TRBJ1-4|16|TRBD1|once|TRBV5-1
CASSLGLGQGEEKLFF
TGCGCCAGCAGCTTGGGCCTAGGACAGGGGGAGGAAAAACTGTTTTTT
>TRBJ1-2|13|.|few|TRBV19
CASDHSPNYGYTF
TGTGCCAGTGACCATAGCCCCAACTATGGCTACACCTTC
>TRBJ1-5|15|TRBD1|few|TRBV7-8
CASSPRDRGNQPQHF
TGTGCCAGCAGCCCCCGGGACAGGGGCAATCAGCCCCAGCATTTT
>TRBJ2-1|11|TRBD1|.|TRBV2
CASRPDRRLVF
TGTGCCAGCAGGCCGGACAGGCGTTTGGTCTTC
>TRBJ1-1|13|.|.|TRBV14
CASSRDRNTEAFF
TGTGCCAGCAGCCGCGACAGGAACACTGAAGCTTTCTTT
>TRBJ2-2|15|.|few|TRBV9
CASSVEGTNTGELFF
TGTGCCAGCAGCGTAGAGGGGACGAACACCGGGGAGCTGTTTTTT
>TRBJ2-7|14|.|.|TRBV18
CASSPPAGVSEQYF
TGTGCCAGCTCACCACCCGCCGGGGTCTCAGAGCAGTACTTC
>TRBJ1-3|16|.|.|TRBV11-1
CASSLRLLSSGNTIYF
TGTGCCAGCAGCCTACGACTGTTATCCTCTGGAAACACCATATATTTT
>TRBJ1-2|12|.|.|TRBV6-5
CASRAEPYGYTF
TGTGCCAGCAGGGCGGAACCCTATGGCTACACCTTC
>TRBJ2-4|15|.|.|TRBV6-5
CASSLSGGQKNIQYF
TGTGCCAGCAGTTTAAGCGGGGGACAGAAAAACATTCAGTACTTC
>TRBJ2-7|12|.|.|TRBV30
CAWRRDTYEQYF
TGTGCCTGGAGACGGGACACCTACGAGCAGTACTTC
>TRBJ2-5|15|.|.|TRBV14
CASSQGLRGQETQYF
TGTGCCAGCAGCCAAGGATTGAGGGGGCAAGAGACCCAGTACTTC
>TRBJ2-3|14|TRBD2|.|TRBV30
CAWSVQMAGGTQYF
TGTGCCTGGAGTGTACAAATGGCGGGGGGTACGCAGTATTTT
>TRBJ1-1|14|.|.|TRBV18
CASSPQRLNTEAFF
TGTGCCAGCTCACCACAGCGTTTGAACACTGAAGCTTTCTTT
>TRBJ2-5|18|TRBD2|.|TRBV2
CASSGSRTSGGILETQYF
TGTGCCAGCAGTGGATCAAGGACTAGCGGGGGGATATTGGAGACCCAGTACTTC
>TRBJ2-7|13|TRBD1|.|TRBV5-1
CASRAGTGDEQYF
TGCGCCAGCAGGGCCGGGACAGGGGACGAGCAGTACTTC
>TRBJ1-2|17|.|.|TRBV7-9
CASGLGTPGSPNYGYTF
TGTGCCAGCGGTTTAGGAACTCCGGGATCCCCTAACTATGGCTACACCTTC
>TRBJ2-7|13|.|.|TRBV18
CASSGRDNYEQYF
TGTGCCAGCTCCGGTAGGGACAACTACGAGCAGTACTTC
>TRBJ2-2|16|.|.|TRBV9
CASSVEKRYVSGELFF
TGTGCCAGCAGCGTAGAGAAGCGGTATGTCTCCGGGGAGCTGTTTTTT
>TRBJ1-1|15|TRBD1|many|TRBV4-1
CASAGQGLKDTEAFF
TGCGCCAGCGCGGGACAGGGTTTAAAGGACACTGAAGCTTTCTTT
>TRBJ2-5|11|.|.|TRBV20-1
CSARNTETQYF
TGCAGTGCTAGGAACACGGAGACCCAGTACTTC
>TRBJ2-7|17|TRBD2|.|TRBV7-2
CASSLFGGGELSYEQYF
TGTGCCAGCAGCCTATTTGGCGGGGGGGAACTCTCCTACGAGCAGTACTTC
>TRBJ2-5|15|TRBD2|.|TRBV4-2
CASSPSTSGQETQYF
TGTGCCAGCAGCCCTTCGACTAGCGGACAAGAGACCCAGTACTTC
>TRBJ2-1|16|TRBD2|.|TRBV18
CASSPLAGSSYNEQFF
TGTGCCAGCTCGCCCCTAGCGGGGAGCTCCTACAATGAGCAGTTCTTC
>TRBJ1-1|14|.|.|TRBV4-2
CASSQAQGKDEAFF
TGTGCCAGCAGCCAAGCGCAGGGGAAGGATGAAGCTTTCTTT
>TRBJ1-2|15|TRBD1|.|TRBV4-3
CASSQAQTGLGGYTF
TGCGCCAGCAGCCAAGCCCAGACAGGGTTGGGTGGCTACACCTTC
>TRBJ2-2|15|.|.|TRBV7-2
CASSWRSGSTGELFF
TGTGCCAGCAGCTGGCGTAGCGGTTCCACCGGGGAGCTGTTTTTT
>TRBJ1-4|15|.|.|TRBV12-5
CASGPSGGANEKLFF
TGTGCTAGTGGTCCGTCGGGGGGGGCAAATGAAAAACTGTTTTTT
>TRBJ1-2|15|.|.|TRBV29-1
CSVAPTRDTNYGYTF
TGCAGCGTCGCCCCTACAAGGGACACTAACTATGGCTACACCTTC
>TRBJ2-3|12|.|.|TRBV7-3
CASSSTLDTQYF
TGTGCCAGCAGCTCAACTCTAGATACGCAGTATTTT
>TRBJ1-2|15|TRBD1|.|TRBV7-8
CASARVGGDIYGYTF
TGTGCCAGCGCTAGGGTAGGGGGCGACATCTATGGCTACACCTTC
>TRBJ1-3|14|TRBD1|.|TRBV5-1
CASSLTGTGNTIYF
TGCGCCAGCAGCCTGACAGGGACTGGAAACACCATATATTTT
>TRBJ1-6|14|.|.|TRBV11-2
CASPKSSYNSPLHF
TGTGCCAGCCCTAAGAGCTCCTATAATTCACCCCTCCACTTT
>TRBJ2-5|22|TRBD2|.|TRBV27
CASSPLGQEGSTVAGGTGTQYF
TGTGCCAGCAGTCCACTGGGACAGGAGGGCTCGACAGTAGCGGGGGGAACTGGGACCCAGTACTTC
>TRBJ2-7|15|.|.|TRBV2
CASRGEQGKPYEQYF
TGTGCCAGCAGGGGGGAGCAGGGGAAGCCCTACGAGCAGTACTTC
>TRBJ2-2|15|TRBD2|.|TRBV6-4
CASSDVGGDTGELFF
TGTGCCAGCAGTGACGTTGGGGGGGACACCGGGGAGCTGTTTTTT
>TRBJ2-3|16|TRBD2|.|TRBV9
CASSVRSSGSTDTQYF
TGTGCCAGCAGCGTACGGTCTAGCGGATCCACAGATACGCAGTATTTT
>TRBJ2-7|14|TRBD1|.|TRBV29-1
CSVDKRGPPYEQYF
TGCAGCGTTGATAAAAGGGGGCCCCCCTACGAGCAGTACTTC
>TRBJ2-7|15|TRBD1|.|TRBV27
CASSSQGEWEYVQYF
TGTGCCAGCAGTTCCCAGGGGGAATGGGAATACGTGCAGTACTTC
>TRBJ2-1|17|TRBD1|.|TRBV9
CASSGGTGDPSYNEQFF
TGTGCCAGCAGCGGGGGAACAGGGGACCCTTCCTACAATGAGCAGTTCTTC
>TRBJ2-1|17|TRBD2|.|TRBV4-2
CASSHETSGGLRGEQFF
TGTGCCAGCAGCCATGAGACTAGCGGGGGGCTGAGGGGTGAGCAGTTCTTC
>TRBJ2-5|14|.|.|TRBV2
CASSEGRGQETQYF
TGTGCCAGCAGTGAAGGGCGGGGCCAAGAGACCCAGTACTTC
>TRBJ2-1|13|TRBD2|once|TRBV14
CASRRTSGYEQFF
TGTGCCAGCAGAAGGACTAGTGGTTATGAGCAGTTCTTC
>TRBJ2-2|15|.|.|TRBV6-5
CASSVLDRYTGELFF
TGTGCCAGCAGCGTCCTGGACAGATACACCGGGGAGCTGTTTTTT
>TRBJ1-2|17|.|.|TRBV7-2
CASSPLPSPLTNYGYTF
TGTGCCAGCAGCCCCTTACCGAGTCCCCTCACTAACTATGGCTACACCTTC
>TRBJ2-3|15|TRBD1|.|TRBV4-3
CATSFTGASTDTQYF
TGCGCCACCAGTTTCACAGGGGCAAGCACAGATACGCAGTATTTT
>TRBJ1-1|13|TRBD1|.|TRBV6-6
CASSLGQGSLAFF
TGTGCCAGCAGTTTAGGACAGGGTAGTTTAGCTTTCTTT
>TRBJ2-2|15|.|once|TRBV27
CASSSVGGDTGELFF
TGTGCCAGCAGTTCTGTAGGGGGAGATACCGGGGAGCTGTTTTTT
>TRBJ2-1|16|.|few|TRBV15
CATSGSDRYSYNEQFF
TGTGCCACCAGCGGGTCAGACAGATACTCCTACAATGAGCAGTTCTTC